These T cell receptor beta chains were read from a single sample in a study of blood T cell repertoires in COVID-19. Sequencing was performed with immunoSEQ multiplex PCR; in TCRdb, only in-frame clones are kept and a portion is missing. The sample carries tens of thousands of clones, roughly three quarters recorded once. The sample comprised peripheral blood. The receptors originated from a man between 65 and 85 years old with COVID-19, enrolled during active disease. CDR3s include the opening cysteine and the closing phenylalanine or tryptophan. D genes are given only for firm matches. Clone size is shown for a subset of rows, as once, few, many or a class of expanded clone.

NA	TRBJ2-1	TRBD2	TRBV24-1	TGTGCCACCAGTGCTCCCTGGGGGGAGGGTGATGAGCAGTTCTTC	CATSAPWGEGDEQFF
NA	TRBJ2-7	TRBD1	TRBV4-2	TGTGCCAGCAGCCCCTCCGGGACAGGGGGCTACGAGCAGTACTTC	CASSPSGTGGYEQYF
NA	TRBJ1-1	TRBD1	TRBV4-2	TGTGCCAGCAGCCAAGATCCCCACAGGGGTGAAGCTTTCTTT	CASSQDPHRGEAFF
NA	TRBJ2-2	TRBD1	TRBV24-1	TGTGCCACCAGTGATCTTTCCGACAGGGAAACCGGGGAGCTGTTTTTT	CATSDLSDRETGELFF
NA	TRBJ1-5	NA	TRBV19	TGTGCCAGTAGTATTCCGAGCAATCAGCCCCAGCATTTT	CASSIPSNQPQHF
few	TRBJ1-4	NA	TRBV28	TGTGCCAGCAGTACACTACAGGGCGGGGGAACTAATGAAAAACTGTTTTTT	CASSTLQGGGTNEKLFF
few	TRBJ1-6	NA	TRBV27	TGTGCCAGCAGACTCCAGGGCTCCTATAATTCACCCCTCCACTTT	CASRLQGSYNSPLHF
few	TRBJ1-4	NA	TRBV19	TGTGCCAGTAGGTGGGGAGGAAAACTGTTTTTT	CASRWGGKLFF
few	TRBJ1-1	NA	TRBV6-5	TGTGCCAGCAGTTACAGGGAGGGAACGGCTGAAGCTTTCTTT	CASSYREGTAEAFF
NA	TRBJ2-3	TRBD2	TRBV27	TGTGCCAGCAGTTTAAGCCTAGCGGGAGGGTACACAGATACGCAGTATTTT	CASSLSLAGGYTDTQYF
few	TRBJ2-7	TRBD1	TRBV11-2	TGTGCCAGCAGCTCGACTCGACAGGGTCGCTACGAGCAGTACTTC	CASSSTRQGRYEQYF
NA	TRBJ1-1	NA	TRBV12-3/TRBV12-4	TGTGCCAGCAGTTTACGGGTTGAAGCTTTCTTT	CASSLRVEAFF
NA	TRBJ1-3	NA	TRBV19	TGTGCCAGTAGTCCAGGACATCTACTTTCTGGAAACACCATATATTTT	CASSPGHLLSGNTIYF
NA	TRBJ2-1	TRBD2	TRBV7-3	TGTGCCAGCAGCTTAAAAAGGCTGGGGTCGAGGGAGGGCAGACATGAGCAGTTCTTC	CASSLKRLGSREGRHEQFF
few	TRBJ2-1	TRBD2	TRBV15	TGTGCCACCAGCGGGGGACTAGCATTCAATGAGCAGTTCTTC	CATSGGLAFNEQFF
NA	TRBJ2-7	TRBD2	TRBV11-2	TGTGCCAGCAGCTTCTTAGCTAGCGGCTACGAGCAGTACTTC	CASSFLASGYEQYF
NA	TRBJ1-1	TRBD1	TRBV7-9	TGTGCCAGCAGCGCCACAGGGGGCACTGAAGCTTTCTTT	CASSATGGTEAFF
NA	TRBJ1-5	NA	TRBV28	TGTGCCAGCAGTTTCGAGGGTTGGAGCAATCAGCCCCAGCATTTT	CASSFEGWSNQPQHF
NA	TRBJ1-4	NA	TRBV28	TGTGCCAGCATGAAACCCCCACCGACAGGCAATGAAAAACTGTTTTTT	CASMKPPPTGNEKLFF
NA	TRBJ1-2	NA	TRBV3-1/TRBV3-2	TGTGCCAGCAGCCAAGTACAGGAGGGCGGCTACACCTTC	CASSQVQEGGYTF
NA	TRBJ2-7	NA	TRBV5-1	TGCGCCAGCAGCTTGGTCCGACAGGCCTACGAGCAGTACTTC	CASSLVRQAYEQYF
NA	TRBJ2-2	TRBD2	TRBV19	TGTGCCAGTAGAACGTTGAGGAGGGGAGGGGATAACGGGGAGCTGTTTTTT	CASRTLRRGGDNGELFF
NA	TRBJ2-7	TRBD1	TRBV7-2	TGTGCCAGCAGCATCGGACAGGGGGGCTCCTACGAGCAGTACTTC	CASSIGQGGSYEQYF
NA	TRBJ1-6	TRBD1	TRBV4-2	TGTGCCAGCAGCCAACCGGGACAGCAAAATTCACCCCTCCACTTT	CASSQPGQQNSPLHF
NA	TRBJ2-6	NA	TRBV9	TGTGCCAGCAGACCCTCGGCGGGACCTCTCTCTGGGGCCAACGTCCTGACTTTC	CASRPSAGPLSGANVLTF
NA	TRBJ2-2	NA	TRBV5-4	TGTGCCAGCAGCTCTACAGGTGGCAACACCGGGGAGCTGTTTTTT	CASSSTGGNTGELFF